These 9 T cell receptor beta chains were all obtained from the same sample, sequenced in a study of immune evolution from preneoplasia to lung adenocarcinoma. Sequencing was performed with immunoSEQ multiplex PCR; in TCRdb, only in-frame clones are kept and a portion is missing. The sample contains approximately 6,700 clones, 60% to 85% of which appear only once. The sequenced sample consisted of FFPE minimally invasive lung adenocarcinoma tissue. All receptors come from a person aged 60-79 years with lung adenocarcinoma.

The chain is built from TRBV7-2 and TRBJ1-5; no reliable D call. The V end was cut by 4 bases, the J end by 5 bases, with 9 bases between. Germline CDR1 reads SGHTA; CDR2 reads FQGNSA. This CDR3 is built from 13 residues. The CDR3 is CASSSQQDQPQHF. The CDR3, as DNA: TGTGCCAGCAGCTCCCAGCAGGATCAGCCCCAGCATTTT.

The V call is TRBV30, the J call TRBJ2-3; D may be TRBD1 (5 bases). Trimming removed 0 bases at V and 4 bases at J, with 17 bases between. The CDR3 covers 16 residues. Germline CDR1 is GTSNPN and CDR2 is SVGIG (reference sequence). CDR3 residues: CAWSVTRAVSPDTQYF. CDR3 coding DNA: TGTGCCTGGAGTGTAACCAGGGCTGTTTCCCCAGATACGCAGTATTTT.

The table lists this clone with a few counts. The rearrangement links TRBV25-1 to TRBJ1-2, with 7 bases identical to TRBD1. CDR1 MGHDK and CDR2 SYGVNS come from the germline V gene. The length of the CDR3 is 12 residues. Trimming took 6 bases from V and 6 from J; bases not matched to a gene: 4. As DNA, the CDR3 is TGTGCCAGCAGGACAGGGAGGGATGGCTACACCTTC. Encoded protein: CASRTGRDGYTF.

The chain couples TRBV5-1 to TRBJ2-7; D may be TRBD2 (6 bases). The germline gives CDR1 SGHRS, CDR2 YFSETQ. V was shortened by 4 bases and J by 5 bases, with 19 bases between the two germline ends. The CDR3 is 15 amino acids. CDR3 in amino acids: CASSIPGREPDEQYF. Written as DNA, the CDR3 is TGCGCCAGCAGCATCCCGGGACGGGAGCCCGACGAGCAGTACTTC.

This rearrangement joins TRBV18 to TRBJ1-3; D is unresolved. The CDR3 loop spans 18 amino acids. Germline loops: CDR1 KGHSH, CDR2 LQKENI. V dropped 10 bases and J dropped 0 bases, with 25 bases sitting between them. The CDR3, as DNA: TGTGCCACCCATGATTCGGAAACTCGCCCCCTCTCTGGAAACACCATATATTTT. It is translated as CATHDSETRPLSGNTIYF.

The CDR3 here is CAIASGSNEQFF. The CDR3, as DNA: TGTGCCATCGCTAGCGGGAGCAACGAGCAGTTCTTC. The chain uses TRBV10-3 and TRBJ2-1, with TRBD2 matching 10 bases. The V segment lost 8 bases and the J segment 10 bases; nucleotides outside the gene matches: 5. In germline, CDR1 is ENHRY, CDR2 SYGVKD. The CDR3 spans 12 residues.

Remarks on this clone: Relative to the germline gene, one junction end is altered; a read error may explain this. This rearrangement joins TRBV11-3 to TRBJ1-2, with a weak D call TRBD1 (5 bases). Germline V gives CDR1 SGHNT, CDR2 YENEEA. This CDR3 is 13 amino acids long. CDR3 in amino acids: CASSLDQASGVLF. DNA for the CDR3: TGTGCCAGCAGCTTAGATCAAGCGTCGGGGGTCCTCTTC.

CDR3 residues: CASSGRGAFYGYTF. DNA for the CDR3: TGTGCCAGCAGCGGACGGGGCGCCTTCTATGGCTACACCTTC. The rearrangement joins TRBV7-9 to TRBJ1-2; maybe TRBD1 (5 bases). Between the trimmed V and J ends, which lost 5 bases and 4 bases, there was a span of 14 bases. The CDR3 totals 14 residues. In germline, CDR1 is SEHNR, CDR2 FQNEAQ (reference sequence).

The V call is TRBV11-2, the J call TRBJ1-2; D remains ambiguous. CDR1 is SGHAT, CDR2 FQNNGV, per germline. Trimming took off 4 bases at V and 3 bases at J, with 12 bases between the two ends. CDR3 length: 14 residues. The CDR3 region is CASSSLGPYYGYTF. The DNA for the CDR3 is TGTGCCAGCAGCTCCTTAGGGCCTTACTATGGCTACACCTTC.